This T cell receptor (beta chain) was profiled in a study of T cell repertoires in cytomegalovirus infection. Across the whole study: It was the public TCR beta signatures that indicated both CMV infection and matching HLA type.

Germline V CDR1 and CDR2: SQVTM, ANQGSEA. V shed 2 bases and J shed 4 bases, with 14 bases lying between them. CDR3 length: 14 residues. General study results and limits: Accumulated public TCR beta family frequency recognized individuals carrying CMV together with the relevant HLA.

In the case of this clonotype: Its antigen is undetermined.

TCRdb passed the reads through MiXCR, listing each CDR3 protein once. The data show approximately 190,000 distinct CDR3 sequences, roughly 9.8% seen once. The receptor was derived from a human donor in good health (CMV status not recorded). Some clones in this sample may be carry-over from other donors' samples. J is TRBJ1-2 and V is TRBV29-1; no firm D call. Sequencing was performed on PBMCs. The CDR3, as DNA: TGCAGCGTTGAACTAAAGGGATCTGGCTATGGCTACACCTTC. Protein product: CSVELKGSGYGYTF.